This T cell receptor beta chain appears in the sequencing data of a study of identical twins. Study-wide results and caveats: Invariant MAIT and iNKT cells may have partly biased zero-insertion analyses.

Points on this clonotype: Its target is not known.

Via MiXCR, TCRdb re-called the 5' RACE reads, giving one row per CDR3 protein. The table records roughly 630,000 distinct CDR3 sequences, under 8.5% of them present only once. The CDR3 consists of 20 residues. V shed 0 bases, J shed 1 base, and the junction held 11 bases outside the gene matches. Per germline, CDR1 SGHAT and CDR2 FQDESV (reference sequence). These sequences were also reported in another study, on yellow fever vaccine responses in identical twins.

The sequenced sample was PBMCs. The rearrangement uses TRBV11-1 and TRBJ2-6; 8 bases are shared with TRBD1. This receptor was taken from a young woman in good health. DNA of the CDR3: TGTGCCAGCAGCTTAGCGCCCCCGGGACAGGTGGGATCTGGGGCCAACGTCCTGACTTTC. Translating it yields CASSLAPPGQVGSGANVLTF.